These 8 T cell receptor beta chains were all obtained from the same sample, sequenced in a study of memory CD4+ T cells and cytomegalovirus serostatus. Repertoires were generated with immunoSEQ multiplex PCR, while TCRdb's copy carries only in-frame clones and drops some. The sample has roughly 45,000 clones; roughly 78% are singletons. Single viable CD3+CD4+CD8-CD45RO+ cells were sorted as the memory CD4+ T cells. The sequenced sample consisted of memory CD4+ T cells from blood. These receptors all stem from an adult in good health and CMV-seronegative.

V and J are TRBV19 and TRBJ2-3; TRBD2 matches 13 bases. Germline values: CDR1 LNHDA, CDR2 SQIVND (reference sequence). V lost 4 bases to trimming and J lost 0 bases; unmatched junction nucleotides: 10. The CDR3 is 19 residues long. CDR3 region: CASSRGILAGGPSTDTQYF. CDR3 bases: TGTGCCAGTAGTAGGGGCATACTAGCGGGGGGGCCGAGCACAGATACGCAGTATTTT.

This clone has more than one count but fewer than ten. V usage is TRBV19 and J usage is TRBJ1-2, with 8 positions matching TRBD1. Germline values: CDR1 LNHDA, CDR2 SQIVND (reference sequence). With 6 bases clipped from V and 5 bases from J, the junction kept 14 bases outside the gene matches. The CDR3 covers 16 residues. The CDR3 bases are TGTGCCAGTAGAAGCTATCGCCAGGGGGCGGAGTATGGCTACACCTTC. Encoded protein: CASRSYRQGAEYGYTF.

This clone was counted only a few times. The chain has TRBV19 and TRBJ1-3, with 7 nucleotides matching TRBD1. Germline V gene lookup returns CDR1 LNHDA and CDR2 SQIVND (reference sequence). The CDR3 sequence is 15 residues long. V trimming: 4 bases; J trimming: 0 bases; junction bases outside the gene matches: 3. The CDR3 nucleotides read TGTGCCAGTAGTACCGGGACAGCCTCTGGAAACACCATATATTTT. The encoded protein is CASSTGTASGNTIYF.

Details on this clone: The same CDR3 arises from other DNA sequences in this sample as well. The chain links TRBV2 to TRBJ1-2, with D uncertain. Trimming removed 3 bases at V and 5 bases at J, with 7 bases between. This CDR3 is built from 12 residues. Per germline, CDR1 SNHLY and CDR2 FYNNEI. CDR3 loop: CASSDPGYGYTF. CDR3 nucleotide sequence: TGTGCCAGCAGTGATCCCGGGTATGGCTACACCTTC.

V gene TRBV12-5 combines with J gene TRBJ2-1; D possibly matches TRBD1 or TRBD2 (5 bases each). CDR1 LGHNT and CDR2 FRNRAP come from the germline V gene. The length of the CDR3 is 15 residues. Between the trimmed V and J ends, which lost 2 bases and 9 bases, there was a span of 17 bases. The CDR3: CASGLSRVGAREQFF. The CDR3 region has the DNA TGTGCTAGTGGTTTGTCCCGGGTCGGGGCGCGTGAGCAGTTCTTC. Full variable domain (remainder filled in from reference TRBV12-5 and TRBJ2-1): DARVTQTPRHKVTEMGQEVTMRCQPILGHNTVFWYRQTMMQGLELLAYFRNRAPLDDSGMPKDRFSAEMPDATLATLKIQPSEPRDSAVYFCASGLSRVGAREQFFGPGTRLTVL.

A single count supports this clone. The rearrangement uses TRBV21-1 and TRBJ2-2. TRBV21-1 is a pseudogene segment. CDR3 length: 18 residues. The CDR3 spells CASSPLRPWSGVTGELFF. Written as DNA, the CDR3 is TGTGCCAGCAGCCCCCTAAGACCCTGGAGTGGGGTCACCGGGGAGCTGTTTTTT.

On this clone itself: Distinct nucleotide sequences in the sample also encode this CDR3. This chain uses TRBV28 with TRBJ1-4, with D tentatively TRBD1 (6 bases). The length of the CDR3 is 14 residues. Germline-derived CDR1 and CDR2 are MDHEN and SYDVKM. The V end lost 6 bases, the J end lost 3 bases, and 11 bases lay between the germline ends. The CDR3 region is CASSKQGANEKLFF. The CDR3 DNA is TGTGCCAGCAGCAAACAGGGTGCTAATGAAAAACTGTTTTTT.

A single count supports this clone. In DNA form, the CDR3 reads TGTGCCAGTAGTATTGCGTTAGCCCCAGATACGCAGTATTTT. Its protein is CASSIALAPDTQYF. The chain employs TRBV19 and TRBJ2-3; no definite D call. Trimming left V 3 bases short and J 4 bases short, with 11 bases between. The CDR3 is 14 amino acids. Per the germline V gene, CDR1 is LNHDA and CDR2 is SQIVND (reference sequence).